This entry lists 24 T cell receptor beta chains sequenced from one sample in a study of glioma-infiltrating T cells after dendritic cell vaccination (TCRdb year 2016). The method behind the library was the immunoSEQ multiplex PCR assay. The immuneACCESS repertoire file appears here via TCRdb, limited to in-frame rearrangements. These files lack a portion of the clones; in checked studies, under half of the deficit traces to unresolved V genes, and the cause of the others is not known. The sample includes tens of thousands of clones, with roughly 87% observed a single time. The ten largest make up under 7% of the sample. This sample's time point label indicates: after dendritic cell vaccination, including at tumor progression/relapse. Specimen: blood, collected after dendritic cell vaccination. These TCRs come from a human donor with glioblastoma.

This sequence joins TRBV6-1 and TRBJ1-4, with 11 bases that match TRBD1. J lost 8 bases, V lost 3 bases, and 5 bases had no gene match. Germline lookup yields CDR1 MNHNS and CDR2 SASEGT. The CDR3 loop spans 15 amino acids. The CDR3 loop is CASSDGTGGKEKLFF. For the CDR3, the DNA is TGTGCCAGCAGTGACGGGACAGGGGGGAAAGAAAAACTGTTTTTT.

This chain connects TRBV6-5 to TRBJ1-2, with TRBD1 as a possible D gene (6 bases). Looked up from germline, CDR1 is MNHEY and CDR2 is SVGAGI. The V and J ends lost 8 bases and 5 bases respectively, with 15 bases between them. The length of the CDR3 is 13 residues. In DNA, the CDR3 is TGTGCCAGCGGAATGGGGGCCGGGTATGGCTACACCTTC. It specifies CASGMGAGYGYTF.

This clone appeared a few times. This chain joins TRBV5-1 and TRBJ2-3, with 10 bases aligning to TRBD1. Germline V gene lookup returns CDR1 SGHRS and CDR2 YFSETQ. The CDR3 totals 17 residues. Losses at the gene ends were 0 bases for V and 2 bases for J; bases not matched to a gene: 6. CDR3 in DNA: TGCGCCAGCAGCTTGGCCGGGGACAGGGGCTACACAGATACGCAGTATTTT. Translation: CASSLAGDRGYTDTQYF.

Judged by abundance, this clone is medium-sized (0.01 to 0.1%). The J gene is TRBJ1-2, the V gene TRBV7-9; D may be TRBD1 (6 bases). There are 16 residues in the CDR3. The V gene lost 2 bases and the J gene lost 0 bases, with 13 bases spanning the gap. Looked up from germline, CDR1 is SEHNR and CDR2 is FQNEAQ (reference sequence). The CDR3 region has the DNA TGTGCCAGCAGCTTAAGTGGGACAACTACTAACTATGGCTACACCTTC. Its translation is CASSLSGTTTNYGYTF.

J is TRBJ1-1 and V is TRBV5-1, with D unclear. The germline V gene has CDR1 SGHRS and CDR2 YFSETQ. The CDR3 sequence is 14 residues long. The germline V and J ends were trimmed by 0 bases and 3 bases, with 9 bases remaining between them. The CDR3, as DNA: TGCGCCAGCAGCTTGGCTCCGAGGGACACTGAAGCTTTCTTT. Its translation: CASSLAPRDTEAFF.

This chain connects TRBV19 to TRBJ1-2, with D unresolved. This CDR3 is 13 amino acids long. Germline CDR1 LNHDA, CDR2 SQIVND (reference sequence). Trimming stripped 3 bases from V and 3 bases from J, with 8 bases between. CDR3 protein: CASSMSFDYGYTF. In DNA form, the CDR3 reads TGTGCCAGTAGTATGTCGTTTGACTATGGCTACACCTTC. Full variable domain (missing parts from reference TRBV19 and TRBJ1-2): DGGITQSPKYLFRKEGQNVTLSCEQNLNHDAMYWYRQDPGQGLRLIYYSQIVNDFQKGDIAEGYSVSREKKESFPLTVTSAQKNPTAFYLCASSMSFDYGYTFGSGTRLTVV.

This chain connects TRBV4-2 to TRBJ1-2, with a tentative D call TRBD1 (5 bases). The germline CDR1 and CDR2 sequences are LGHNA and YNFKEQ. The CDR3 totals 16 residues. V gave up 0 bases and J gave up 4 bases, with 15 bases separating them. CDR3 sequence: CASSQEAGSGTYGYTF. DNA of the CDR3: TGTGCCAGCAGCCAAGAAGCCGGCAGCGGGACCTATGGCTACACCTTC.

Written as DNA, the CDR3 is TGTGCCAGCAGCGTACGGGGAACCTACAATGAGCAGTTCTTC. It specifies CASSVRGTYNEQFF. The rearrangement joins TRBV9 to TRBJ2-1, with a weak D call TRBD2 (5 bases). Germline V CDR1 and CDR2: SGDLS, YYNGEE. V was shortened by 1 base and J by 2 bases, with 7 bases between the two germline ends. CDR3 size: 14 residues.

The chain employs TRBV19 and TRBJ1-2; D not certain. The CDR3 is made up of 15 amino acids. The germline V gene has CDR1 LNHDA and CDR2 SQIVND (reference sequence). Trimming removed 0 bases from V and 2 bases from J, with 10 bases in between. The CDR3 sequence is CASSIDRDGNYGYTF. CDR3 nucleotides: TGTGCCAGTAGTATAGATCGAGACGGGAACTATGGCTACACCTTC.

The rearrangement links TRBV18 to TRBJ1-1; 8 nucleotides match TRBD1. Germline CDR1 and CDR2: KGHSH and LQKENI. CDR3 size: 14 residues. J was trimmed by 6 bases and V by 3 bases; bases with no gene match: 6. For the CDR3, the DNA is TGTGCCAGCTCACCGACAGGGGTTCGTGCTGAAGCTTTCTTT. It is translated as CASSPTGVRAEAFF.

This chain uses TRBV5-1 with TRBJ2-3; tentative D call: TRBD2 (6 bases). This CDR3 has 13 amino acids. V dropped 5 bases and J dropped 0 bases, with 7 bases sitting between them. Germline loops: CDR1 SGHRS, CDR2 YFSETQ. The CDR3 region has the DNA TGCGCCAGCAGGCGGGGTAGCACAGATACGCAGTATTTT. This translates into CASRRGSTDTQYF.

The CDR3 nucleotides are TGTGCCTGGAGTTTGAATTTGGGGGGGCGATTTAATTCACCCCTCCACTTT. Translated: CAWSLNLGGRFNSPLHF. The rearrangement links TRBV30 to TRBJ1-6; D is possibly TRBD1 (6 bases). The ends were cut back, 2 bases at V and 6 bases at J, with 20 bases in the middle. Germline CDR1 GTSNPN, CDR2 SVGIG (reference sequence). The CDR3 totals 17 residues. Supplemented by reference TRBV30 and TRBJ1-6, the full variable domain reads SQTIHQWPATLVQPVGSPLSLECTVEGTSNPNLYWYRQAAGRGLQLLFYSVGIGQISSEVPQNLSASRPQDRQFILSSKKLLLSDSGFYLCAWSLNLGGRFNSPLHFGNGTRLTVT.

V usage is TRBV5-4 and J usage is TRBJ2-5, with D tentatively TRBD1 (6 bases). Germline values: CDR1 SGHNT, CDR2 YYREEE (reference sequence). This CDR3 contains 13 residues. V was pared by 4 bases and J by 1 base, with 8 bases between. In DNA, the CDR3 is TGTGCCAGCAGCAGGACAGTCCAAGAGACCCAGTACTTC. Protein sequence: CASSRTVQETQYF. Drawing the rest from reference TRBV5-4 and TRBJ2-5, the complete variable domain is ETGVTQSPTHLIKTRGQQVTLRCSSQSGHNTVSWYQQALGQGPQFIFQYYREEENGRGNFPPRFSGLQFPNYSSELNVNALELDDSALYLCASSRTVQETQYFGPGTRLLVL.

The genes are TRBV6-1 and TRBJ2-7; weak D call: TRBD1 (5 bases). The CDR3 runs 15 residues. Looked up from germline, CDR1 is MNHNS and CDR2 is SASEGT. Trimming cost V 1 base and J 2 bases, with 12 bases left between them. The CDR3 DNA is TGTGCCAGCAGTGAAGTGGGGCTTCCACCCTACGAGCAGTACTTC. This sequence encodes CASSEVGLPPYEQYF.

The rearrangement joins TRBV11-2 to TRBJ2-5; 7 bases are a match to TRBD2. Per the germline V gene, CDR1 is SGHAT and CDR2 is FQNNGV. V lost 5 bases and J lost 0; bases outside the gene matches: 6. This CDR3 is built from 15 residues. CDR3 DNA: TGTGCCAGCAGCGCTAGCGGCAAGTACCAAGAGACCCAGTACTTC. It yields the protein CASSASGKYQETQYF. Supplemented by reference TRBV11-2 and TRBJ2-5, the full variable domain reads EAGVAQSPRYKIIEKRQSVAFWCNPISGHATLYWYQQILGQGPKLLIQFQNNGVVDDSQLPKDRFSAERLKGVDSTLKIQPAKLEDSAVYLCASSASGKYQETQYFGPGTRLLVL.

The chain uses TRBV9 and TRBJ1-2, with 8 bases that match TRBD1. The V and J ends lost 5 bases and 3 bases, in that order; junction bases with no gene match: 9. The CDR3 totals 15 residues. In germline, CDR1 is SGDLS, CDR2 YYNGEE. The DNA for the CDR3 is TGTGCCAGCAGAGCCCTCGACAGGGGCGACTATGGCTACACCTTC. It codes for CASRALDRGDYGYTF. Based on the CDR3 plus reference TRBV9 and TRBJ1-2, the full variable domain is DSGVTQTPKHLITATGQRVTLRCSPRSGDLSVYWYQQSLDQGLQFLIQYYNGEERAKGNILERFSAQQFPDLHSELNLSSLELGDSALYFCASRALDRGDYGYTFGSGTRLTVV.

In this sample, this clone turned up once. This chain joins TRBV6-5 and TRBJ2-7, with 7 bases fitting TRBD1. Per the germline V gene, CDR1 is MNHEY and CDR2 is SVGAGI. The CDR3 length is 14 residues. J was trimmed by 3 bases and V by 6 bases; bases with no gene match: 8. CDR3 protein: CASSQGQYLYEQYF. CDR3 bases: TGTGCCAGCAGCCAGGGACAGTACCTCTACGAGCAGTACTTC.

The chain couples TRBV9 to TRBJ1-1; weak D call: TRBD1 (5 bases). Germline V CDR1 and CDR2: SGDLS, YYNGEE. V lost 0 bases, J lost 3 bases, and 9 bases lay in between. This CDR3 region has 14 residues. CDR3 protein: CASSVDGGDTEAFF. The CDR3 DNA sequence: TGTGCCAGCAGCGTAGACGGAGGGGACACTGAAGCTTTCTTT.

CDR3 in amino acids: CASSSTWNTEAFF. DNA of the CDR3: TGTGCCAGCAGCTCCACATGGAACACTGAAGCTTTCTTT. The V call is TRBV7-9, the J call TRBJ1-1; D is uncertain. The V and J ends lost 4 bases and 1 base respectively, with 7 bases between them. CDR1 SEHNR and CDR2 FQNEAQ come from the germline V gene (reference sequence). The length of the CDR3 is 13 residues.

This sequence joins TRBV29-1 and TRBJ1-2; 7 bases align to TRBD1. The CDR3 totals 12 residues. The germline V gene encodes CDR1 SQVTM and CDR2 ANQGSEA. J gave up 4 bases and V 7 bases, and 6 bases lay outside the gene matches. The CDR3 DNA sequence: TGCAGCGCCGCGGGACAGACCTATGGCTACACCTTC. Its translation: CSAAGQTYGYTF. Filled out from reference TRBV29-1 and TRBJ1-2, the complete variable domain reads SAVISQKPSRDICQRGTSLTIQCQVDSQVTMMFWYRQQPGQSLTLIATANQGSEATYESGFVIDKFPISRPNLTFSTLTVSNMSPEDSSIYLCSAAGQTYGYTFGSGTRLTVV.

This sequence joins TRBV5-4 and TRBJ2-1; 8 nucleotides match TRBD2. Unmatched junction bases numbered 8, after V lost 1 base and J lost 8 bases. The CDR3 has 15 residues. Germline-derived CDR1 and CDR2 are SGHNT and YYREEE (reference sequence). The CDR3 nucleotides are TGTGCCAGCAGCTTGCAGGGACTAGGATGGTATGAGCAGTTCTTC. This gives the protein CASSLQGLGWYEQFF.

This clone was picked up one time. This chain uses TRBV9 with TRBJ1-1; TRBD1 is a possible D gene (5 bases). Germline CDR1 reads SGDLS; CDR2 reads YYNGEE. The CDR3 covers 15 residues. V lost 4 bases and J 4 bases, leaving 17 bases between the germline ends. The CDR3 region has the DNA TGTGCCAGCAGCCCACGGACGGGGGTTATCACTGAAGCTTTCTTT. It translates to CASSPRTGVITEAFF.

This sequence joins TRBV7-8 and TRBJ2-7; the match to TRBD2 covers 8 bases. From germline, CDR1 is SGHVS and CDR2 FQNEAQ. The CDR3 has 15 amino acids. Trimming at V came to 2 bases and at J to 8 bases, leaving 11 bases not matched to a gene. In DNA form, the CDR3 reads TGTGCCAGCAGCTTATTGCGTGGCGGGGGGAGTAAGCAGTACTTC. This encodes CASSLLRGGGSKQYF.

In its sample, this clone was seen a few times. V and J are TRBV2 and TRBJ1-1, with D hard to call. Trimming took 2 bases from V and 8 from J, leaving 9 bases between them. This CDR3 has 12 residues. Germline assignment: CDR1 SNHLY and CDR2 FYNNEI. The CDR3: CASSESRREAFF. CDR3 DNA: TGTGCCAGCAGTGAAAGCCGGCGGGAAGCTTTCTTT.